The entry below describes one TCR beta chain. Antigen specificity is unknown. Trimming left V 3 bases short and J 6 bases short, with 15 bases between. Germline V CDR1 and CDR2: DFQATT, SNEGSKA (reference sequence). CDR3 size: 13 residues. Researchers prepared the TCRbeta library using unique molecular identifiers, the study reports. Each CDR3 protein is one row after TCRdb ran MiXCR on the PCR reads. The table lists about 980,000 distinct CDR3 sequences, around 30% of them singletons, with more than 25% in the top ten. This record comes from a study of T-cell reconstitution after alpha-beta-depleted transplantation in children. Whole-study results and caveats: The study reportedly traced alpha-beta T cells about two months after transplant to several hundred expanded graft clones.

This TCR derives from a boy younger than two who had a stem cell transplant for SCID, so the T cells may come from the graft donor. The material was PBMCs, mostly from graft donor cells, obtained 360 days after TCRalphabeta/CD19-depleted stem cell transplant. The genes are TRBV20-1 and TRBJ2-7; tentative D call: TRBD2 (5 bases). In DNA, the CDR3 is TGCAGTGCTAGTACCGGGGTCATCAGCGAGCAGTACTTC. It encodes CSASTGVISEQYF.